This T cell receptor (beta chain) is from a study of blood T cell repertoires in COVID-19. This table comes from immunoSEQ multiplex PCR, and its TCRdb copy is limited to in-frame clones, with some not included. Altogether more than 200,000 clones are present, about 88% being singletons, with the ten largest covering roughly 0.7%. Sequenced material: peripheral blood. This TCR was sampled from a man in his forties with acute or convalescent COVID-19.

The chain's CDR3 is CASGGQGGGYTF. CDR3 DNA: TGTGCCAGCGGGGGACAGGGTGGCGGCTACACCTTC. The gene calls are TRBV25-1 and TRBJ1-2; 9 bases match TRBD1. Per the germline V gene, CDR1 is MGHDK and CDR2 is SYGVNS. This CDR3 contains 12 residues. The trim removed 8 bases at V and 8 bases at J, leaving 6 bases unmatched.